This TCR beta chain was sequenced in a study of neurological immune-mediated disorders. Study-level points and caveats: Private repertoires in all groups were suggested by the finding that expanded clones across subjects shared no CDR3 amino acid sequences.

On this clonotype: What it recognizes is unknown.

Time point meaning: longitudinal time-point 1 (baseline). It was from 2 million PBMCs stored at -80 C that the unsorted libraries were obtained. The germline V gene encodes CDR1 SGHRS and CDR2 YFSETQ. CDR3 length: 14 residues. V lost 0 bases, J lost 15 bases, and 11 bases stayed unmatched. The cDNA was synthesized by means of template-switch 5'RACE, which was carried out with 10-nucleotide random UMIs. Sequencing of 15-18 subjects in each run yielded over 180 million TCR-beta sequences. Via MiXCR, TCRdb re-called the 5' RACE reads, giving one row per CDR3 protein. This sample has around 49,000 distinct CDR3 sequences, with 10% found just once.

Material for sequencing was PBMCs. The sequence derives from a woman aged 40 to 55 in good health. This chain uses TRBV5-1 with TRBJ2-2; 7 bases line up with TRBD1. In DNA form, the CDR3 reads TGCGCCAGCAGCTTGGGGGACAGTCGCTTAAGGGTGTTTTTT. This encodes CASSLGDSRLRVFF.